The next 30 T cell receptor beta chains were all read from a single sample in a study of blood T cell repertoires in COVID-19. Repertoires were generated with immunoSEQ multiplex PCR, while TCRdb's copy carries only in-frame clones and drops some. The data show around 140,000 clones, with 88% seen just once and more than 9% held by the top ten. Sequenced material: peripheral blood. The receptors here all came from a man between 60 and 70 years old with active or convalescent COVID-19.

The chain carries TRBV5-1 and TRBJ1-6, with TRBD1 as a possible D gene (6 bases). The V gene lost 6 bases and the J gene lost 8 bases, with 12 bases spanning the gap. The CDR3 has 13 residues. Germline V gives CDR1 SGHRS, CDR2 YFSETQ. CDR3 sequence reads: CASKHNRDSPLHF. CDR3 DNA: TGCGCCAGCAAACATAACAGGGATTCACCCCTCCACTTT. The entire variable domain, with the rest obtained from reference TRBV5-1 and TRBJ1-6, is as follows: KAGVTQTPRYLIKTRGQQVTLSCSPISGHRSVSWYQQTPGQGLQFLFEYFSETQRNKGNFPGRFSGRQFSNSRSEMNVSTLELGDSALYLCASKHNRDSPLHFGNGTRLTVT.

This chain joins TRBV5-4 and TRBJ2-5; 8 bases line up with TRBD1. J gave up 4 bases and V 4 bases, and 3 bases lay outside the gene matches. The CDR3 is 13 residues long. The germline V gene encodes CDR1 SGHNT and CDR2 YYREEE (reference sequence). The CDR3 loop is CASSVQGGETQYF. The CDR3 DNA follows: TGTGCCAGCAGCGTACAGGGGGGAGAGACCCAGTACTTC.

This chain joins TRBV28 and TRBJ2-5, with D possibly TRBD2 on 6 matching bases. Trimming cost V 5 bases and J 1 base, with 11 bases left between them. The CDR3 has 14 amino acids. Germline V gene sequence: CDR1 MDHEN, CDR2 SYDVKM. CDR3 sequence reads: CASSLPGAQETQYF. In DNA form, the CDR3 reads TGTGCCAGCAGTCTTCCGGGAGCCCAAGAGACCCAGTACTTC.

This clone appeared once. The chain uses TRBV15 and TRBJ1-2; unclear D gene. Trimming removed 4 bases from V and 6 bases from J, with 15 bases in between. The CDR3 runs to 14 residues. Looked up from germline, CDR1 is LNHNV and CDR2 is YYDKDF (reference sequence). The CDR3 loop reads CATSIPGRFDGYTF. The CDR3, as DNA: TGTGCCACCAGCATTCCGGGAAGATTCGATGGCTACACCTTC.

The rearrangement uses TRBV5-1 and TRBJ2-7, with 13 bases matching TRBD2. The V and J ends lost 0 bases and 1 base, in that order; junction bases with no gene match: 7. Germline CDR1 SGHRS, CDR2 YFSETQ. The CDR3 totals 18 residues. The CDR3 DNA reads TGCGCCAGCAGCTTGGGGACTAGCGGGAGCCGCCAATCCTACGAGCAGTACTTC. The encoded protein is CASSLGTSGSRQSYEQYF. Full variable domain (rest looked up from reference TRBV5-1 and TRBJ2-7): KAGVTQTPRYLIKTRGQQVTLSCSPISGHRSVSWYQQTPGQGLQFLFEYFSETQRNKGNFPGRFSGRQFSNSRSEMNVSTLELGDSALYLCASSLGTSGSRQSYEQYFGPGTRLTVT.

The V and J genes are TRBV7-2 and TRBJ1-2; perhaps TRBD1 as D (5 bases). V was clipped by 5 bases and J by 8 bases, with 15 bases between them. The CDR3 has 13 residues. Germline CDR1 reads SGHTA; CDR2 reads FQGNSA. The CDR3 spells CASSDSSGWGYTF. CDR3 nucleotides: TGTGCCAGCAGCGACAGTTCGGGTTGGGGCTACACCTTC.

CDR3 region: CASSPRGGGSSGNTIYF. The CDR3 nucleotides read TGTGCCAGCAGTCCTCGGGGCGGGGGGAGCTCTGGAAACACCATATATTTT. This chain joins TRBV6-6 and TRBJ1-3, with D maybe TRBD1 (5 bases). Trimming removed 5 bases at V and 0 bases at J, with 17 bases between. Germline V lookup: CDR1 MNHNY, CDR2 SVGAGI (reference sequence). This CDR3 has 17 amino acids.

The J gene is TRBJ1-5, the V gene TRBV6-5; tentative D call: TRBD1 (5 bases). CDR1 and CDR2 (germline): MNHEY, SVGAGI. This CDR3 contains 14 residues. Trimming shortened V by 2 bases and J by 3 bases, and 8 bases separated the two germline ends. The chain's CDR3 is CASSYTQANQPQHF. The CDR3 DNA reads as TGTGCCAGCAGTTACACACAGGCCAATCAGCCCCAGCATTTT.

V usage is TRBV5-1 and J usage is TRBJ1-2; no reliable D call. Germline CDR1 SGHRS, CDR2 YFSETQ. Trimming stripped 0 bases from V and 3 bases from J, with 12 bases between. There are 15 residues in the CDR3. The CDR3 sequence: CASSLGTFDYYGYTF. DNA of the CDR3: TGCGCCAGCAGCTTGGGAACTTTCGACTACTATGGCTACACCTTC.

This clone was recorded once. The V call is TRBV3-1 (or the pseudogene TRBV3-2), the J call TRBJ1-1, with TRBD1 matching over 7 bases. This CDR3 region has 15 residues. The germline gives CDR1 LGHDT, CDR2 YNNKEL (reference sequence). Germline trimming cut 6 bases from V and 0 bases from J; bases unmatched to any gene: 7. The CDR3 sequence: CASSRTTGMNTEAFF. The DNA for the CDR3 is TGTGCCAGCAGTCGAACGACAGGGATGAACACTGAAGCTTTCTTT.

This clone was seen just once. The chain has TRBV2 and TRBJ1-4; TRBD1 is a possible D gene (5 bases). Germline values: CDR1 SNHLY, CDR2 FYNNEI. Trimming pared 7 bases from V and 2 bases from J, leaving 17 bases between. This CDR3 comprises 16 residues. Here the CDR3 DNA reads TGTGCCAGCAAGAGTCGACCCCGGGGGACTAATGAAAAACTGTTTTTT. Its protein product is CASKSRPRGTNEKLFF.

This clone was found once. The chain carries TRBV6-5 and TRBJ2-5; possible D gene TRBD2, 5 bases. The CDR3 consists of 15 residues. Trimming left V 6 bases short and J 0 bases short, with 14 bases between. The germline gives CDR1 MNHEY, CDR2 SVGAGI. The CDR3 loop reads CASSDPSGYQETQYF. CDR3 nucleotides: TGTGCCAGCAGCGACCCCTCGGGATACCAAGAGACCCAGTACTTC.

The table lists this clone with a count of one. This sequence joins TRBV5-1 and TRBJ1-2; TRBD1 matches 9 bases. The V and J ends lost 4 bases and 4 bases, in that order; junction bases with no gene match: 11. This CDR3 is 16 amino acids long. Germline CDR1 and CDR2: SGHRS and YFSETQ. This CDR3 is CASSLAGTGTIYGYTF. In DNA, the CDR3 is TGCGCCAGCAGCCTCGCCGGGACAGGGACCATCTATGGCTACACCTTC.

This rearrangement joins TRBV7-6 to TRBJ2-7; 8 nucleotides agree with TRBD2. Germline V gene lookup returns CDR1 SGHVS and CDR2 FNYEAQ. This CDR3 region has 16 residues. V was clipped by 5 bases and J by 1 base; unmatched bases: 10. Written as DNA, the CDR3 is TGTGCCAGCAGCCCTCGCGGGGGACTAGGGTCCTACGAGCAGTACTTC. Translating it yields CASSPRGGLGSYEQYF.

The V call is TRBV5-1, the J call TRBJ2-3; 12 nucleotides agree with TRBD2. Germline lookup yields CDR1 SGHRS and CDR2 YFSETQ. V lost 4 bases and J lost 4; bases outside the gene matches: 7. The CDR3 sequence is 16 residues long. The chain's CDR3 is CASSASSGRAPDTQYF. CDR3 nucleotides: TGCGCCAGCAGCGCTTCTAGCGGGAGGGCCCCAGATACGCAGTATTTT.

The chain recombines TRBV7-2 with TRBJ2-4; 7 positions agree with TRBD2. J lost 0 bases, V lost 2 bases, and 4 bases had no gene match. The CDR3 is 16 residues long. Germline CDR1 is SGHTA and CDR2 is FQGNSA. The DNA for the CDR3 is TGTGCCAGCAGCTTAAGACTAGCAATAGCCAAAAACATTCAGTACTTC. Amino acids: CASSLRLAIAKNIQYF.

The J gene is TRBJ2-7, the V gene TRBV7-9; 7 bases line up with TRBD1. From germline, CDR1 is SEHNR and CDR2 FQNEAQ (reference sequence). The CDR3 runs to 16 residues. V lost 0 bases and J lost 0; bases outside the gene matches: 5. CDR3 in amino acids: CASSLAGRGTSYEQYF. CDR3 DNA sequence: TGTGCCAGCAGCTTAGCTGGCAGGGGGACCTCCTACGAGCAGTACTTC.

J is TRBJ2-6 and V is TRBV13, with 14 bases aligning to TRBD2. This CDR3 has 17 residues. Unmatched junction bases numbered 3, after V lost 6 bases and J lost 2 bases. Germline V gene data show CDR1 as PRHDT and CDR2 as FYEKMQ (reference sequence). In nucleotides, the CDR3 is TGTGCCAGCAGTTGGGGACTAGCGGGAGCTGGGGCCAACGTCCTGACTTTC. Translation: CASSWGLAGAGANVLTF. The full variable domain, rest sourced from reference TRBV13 and TRBJ2-6, is AAGVIQSPRHLIKEKRETATLKCYPIPRHDTVYWYQQGPGQDPQFLISFYEKMQSDKGSIPDRFSAQQFSDYHSELNMSSLELGDSALYFCASSWGLAGAGANVLTFGAGSRLTVL.

The rearrangement uses TRBV28 and TRBJ2-7; 9 nucleotides match TRBD1. Germline CDR1 and CDR2: MDHEN and SYDVKM. Losses at the gene ends were 2 bases for V and 5 bases for J; bases not matched to a gene: 7. The CDR3 is 15 residues long. CDR3 protein: CASSLGGTGINEQYF. The DNA of the CDR3 is TGTGCCAGCAGTTTAGGGGGGACAGGGATCAACGAGCAGTACTTC.

CDR3 sequence reads: CASSYGGSIREQYF. The CDR3, as DNA: TGTGCCAGCAGTTACGGCGGCAGTATACGCGAGCAGTACTTC. The V and J genes are TRBV6-5 and TRBJ2-7; D call uncertain. V was cut by 2 bases and J by 6 bases, with 14 bases left in between. This CDR3 spans 14 amino acids. Germline V gene lookup returns CDR1 MNHEY and CDR2 SVGAGI.

This chain links TRBV6-1 with TRBJ2-2, with D possibly TRBD2 on 5 matching bases. V was clipped by 6 bases and J by 2 bases, with 10 bases between them. Looked up from germline, CDR1 is MNHNS and CDR2 is SASEGT. The CDR3 consists of 14 residues. CDR3 DNA: TGTGCCAGCAGGAGGGATGGAAACACCGGGGAGCTGTTTTTT. Residues: CASRRDGNTGELFF.

The chain joins TRBV24-1 to TRBJ2-3; 7 positions agree with TRBD1. Looked up from germline, CDR1 is KGHDR and CDR2 is SFDVKD. With V trimmed by 5 bases and J by 1 base, 2 bases remained unmatched. The CDR3 is 14 amino acids. The CDR3 DNA is TGTGCCACCAGTGGGACAGGTCGCACAGATACGCAGTATTTT. Residues: CATSGTGRTDTQYF.

The genes are TRBV28 and TRBJ2-7; 9 nucleotides line up with TRBD1. Germline lookup yields CDR1 MDHEN and CDR2 SYDVKM. Losses at the gene ends were 2 bases for V and 6 bases for J; bases not matched to a gene: 2. The CDR3 runs to 13 residues. CDR3 sequence: CASSLDRGGEQYF. CDR3 bases: TGTGCCAGCAGTTTAGACAGGGGGGGCGAGCAGTACTTC. Filled out from reference TRBV28 and TRBJ2-7, the complete variable domain reads DVKVTQSSRYLVKRTGEKVFLECVQDMDHENMFWYRQDPGLGLRLIYFSYDVKMKEKGDIPEGYSVSREKKERFSLILESASTNQTSMYLCASSLDRGGEQYFGPGTRLTVT.

The V call is TRBV3-1 (or the pseudogene TRBV3-2), the J call TRBJ2-7; the match to TRBD2 covers 12 bases. The CDR3 is 14 amino acids. The germline V gene has CDR1 LGHDT and CDR2 YNNKEL (reference sequence). With 8 bases clipped from V and 7 bases from J, the junction kept 9 bases outside the gene matches. The CDR3 loop is CASSLAGGSREQYF. CDR3 nucleotides: TGTGCCAGCTCACTAGCGGGAGGTTCTCGTGAGCAGTACTTC.

The V and J genes are TRBV11-2 and TRBJ2-2, with TRBD2 identical over 7 bases. Germline V lookup: CDR1 SGHAT, CDR2 FQNNGV. Trimming cost V 5 bases and J 4 bases; bases outside gene matches: 4. CDR3 length: 14 residues. CDR3 amino acids: CASSGGGVTGELFF. In DNA, the CDR3 is TGTGCCAGCAGCGGGGGAGGGGTCACCGGGGAGCTGTTTTTT.

This sequence joins TRBV6-2 or TRBV6-3 and TRBJ2-7, with 9 positions matching TRBD2. Looked up from germline, CDR1 is MNHEY and CDR2 is SVGEGT. Trimming removed 7 bases from V and 2 bases from J; junction bases left unmatched: 15. The CDR3 covers 17 residues. The CDR3 DNA reads TGTGCCAGCAACCCAATCCTCCGACTAGCGGATGCCTACGAGCAGTACTTC. The encoded protein is CASNPILRLADAYEQYF.

The genes are TRBV7-2 and TRBJ2-7; a weak D match, TRBD2 (6 bases). V shed 5 bases and J shed 3 bases, with 20 bases lying between them. The CDR3 totals 16 residues. CDR1 and CDR2 (germline): SGHTA, FQGNSA. The CDR3 is CASSLGVAESRYEQYF. The CDR3 DNA follows: TGTGCCAGCAGCCTCGGGGTAGCGGAGTCCCGCTACGAGCAGTACTTC.

The chain combines TRBV4-1 with TRBJ2-5; a possible D gene is TRBD2 (6 bases). The germline V and J ends were trimmed by 1 base and 6 bases, with 18 bases remaining between them. CDR3 size: 16 residues. Germline-derived CDR1 and CDR2 are MGHRA and YSYEKL. The CDR3 bases are TGCGCCAGCAGCCAAGGTGGCGGGGCAGGCGGCCAGACCCAGTACTTC. Translation: CASSQGGGAGGQTQYF.

This chain connects TRBV10-2 to TRBJ2-3, with D tentatively TRBD2 (5 bases). Germline values: CDR1 WSHSY, CDR2 SAAADI. The V gene lost 5 bases and the J gene lost 5 bases, with 8 bases spanning the gap. The CDR3 extends over 12 amino acids. CDR3 amino acids: CASSPGKDTQYF. In DNA, the CDR3 is TGCGCCAGCAGTCCCGGGAAAGATACGCAGTATTTT.

The J gene is TRBJ1-1, the V gene TRBV4-1; D possibly corresponds to TRBD1 (5 bases). The CDR3 totals 14 residues. V was shortened by 7 bases and J by 1 base, with 13 bases between the two germline ends. CDR1 MGHRA and CDR2 YSYEKL come from the germline V gene. The CDR3 DNA reads TGCGCCAGCAACTTCGGGGGGGGGAACACTGAAGCTTTCTTT. Translating gives CASNFGGGNTEAFF.